This T cell receptor (beta chain) came from a study of T cells after posttransplantation cyclophosphamide (dated by TCRdb to the mid-2010s). Background on the whole study: T cell repertoire reconstitution was tracked by TRB sequencing after myeloablative bone marrow transplantation in which posttransplantation cyclophosphamide was used as GVHD prophylaxis. Antigen receptor sequencing covered samples from 30 to 40 PTCy-treated patients and approximately 17 of their related bone marrow donors. Blood from all 35 or so PTCy patients with 1-year posttransplant specimens was subjected to TRB sequencing. Up to roughly 3 additional blood samples from 2 to 5.2 years after transplant were also TRB-sequenced in 3 patients, as was pretransplant blood from 4 patients. Because TRA and TRB clonality were tightly correlated in 9 samples, subsequent TCR analyses were focused on TRB only. Public TRB sequences were compared against a database of over 3,000 sequences linked to responses to pathogens, tumor antigens, self-antigens and alloantigens.

TRB sequencing was run on genomic DNA with either the immunoSEQ assay at survey resolution or the hsTCRB kit. In the paper's pipeline: The immunoSEQ software was used for initial read processing, and the LymphoSeq R package was used for repertoire analyses. Clonality was calculated as 1 minus normalized Shannon entropy, and the Gini coefficient was also calculated for each TRB dataset. Phenotypes of unsorted samples were inferred by mapping TRB sequences from sorted subsets of the recipient or donor onto unsorted samples of the same recipient. TCRdb took over this immuneACCESS table, retaining in-frame rearrangements with V and J assigned. Such tables are incomplete; in checked studies, under half of the missing clones stem from an unresolved V gene, and the remainder is unexplained. The V and J calls and the clone size are those of that table, but D and trimming were determined from the DNA. The sample comprises 20,000 to 25,000 clones, and every one was counted more than once. 4% to 5.5% of the sample belongs to the ten largest clones.

Spanning cysteine to phenylalanine, the CDR3 consists of 16 amino acids. Only the CDR3 DNA stays, 48 bases, in frame from base 1. Taken from the germline V gene, the CDR1 and CDR2 loops are MNHEY and SVGAGI. V loses 0 bases of germline sequence and J loses 6 bases, and the interval between the two ends is 16 bases. On the day of marrow donation, related bone marrow donors gave peripheral blood samples. Peripheral blood and bone marrow mononuclear cells were isolated by Ficoll-Hypaque density centrifugation and were cryopreserved. On the study overall, not on this receptor specifically: The TRB repertoires of T cells infiltrating skin or GI tract showed only limited overlap with the TRB repertoires of T cells in blood. Across 40 to 55 patients, TRB clonality was highly associated with recipient CMV seropositivity and CMV reactivation, and diversity in PTCy patients was similar to diversity in CNI/methotrexate controls. Donor-recipient similarity was low at 1-2 months but increased during the first year, and donor CD8+ memory clones often dominated later blood repertoires.

This clone has a count of ten or more. The antigen it binds to is not known. Base qualities are not provided; no much larger clone lies one nucleotide away. Sequences were obtained from PBMCs. The chain couples TRBV6-5 to TRBJ2-3, with TRBD2 tentatively as D gene (7 bases match). The source of this sequence is a woman aged 45-65 years in good health, CMV-negative, and a related stem cell transplant donor. The sequenced DNA is TGTGCCAGCAGTTACTCGAGGGGGGAGGGTCGGGATACGCAGTATTTT. Translated, this gives CASSYSRGEGRDTQYF.